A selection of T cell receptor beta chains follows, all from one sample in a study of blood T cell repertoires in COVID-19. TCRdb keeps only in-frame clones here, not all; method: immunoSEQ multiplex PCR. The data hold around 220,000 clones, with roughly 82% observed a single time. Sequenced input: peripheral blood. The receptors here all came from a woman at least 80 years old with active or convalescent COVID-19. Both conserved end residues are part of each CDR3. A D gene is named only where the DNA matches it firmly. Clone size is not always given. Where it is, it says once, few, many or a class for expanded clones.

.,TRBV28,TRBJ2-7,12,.,TGTGCCAGCAGTTCGGGATCCTACGAGCAGTACTTC,CASSSGSYEQYF
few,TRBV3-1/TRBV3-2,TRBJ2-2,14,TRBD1,TGTGCCAGCAGCCCCCCCAGGGGGTTTGGGGAGCTGTTTTTT,CASSPPRGFGELFF
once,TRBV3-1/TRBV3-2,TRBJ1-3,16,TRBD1,TGTGCCAGCAGCCACGAAGGGGGCTCGGCTGGAAACACCATATATTTT,CASSHEGGSAGNTIYF
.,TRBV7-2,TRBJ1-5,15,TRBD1,TGTGCCAGCAGCTTAGATACAGGGGGTAAGCAGCCCCAGCATTTT,CASSLDTGGKQPQHF
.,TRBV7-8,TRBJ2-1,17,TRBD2,TGTGCCAGCAGCTTAATCGTTAGCGGGGGGTTTTTCAATGAGCAGTTCTTC,CASSLIVSGGFFNEQFF
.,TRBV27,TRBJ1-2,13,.,TGTGCCAGCAGACGAGGTACCTCGAATGGCTACACCTTC,CASRRGTSNGYTF
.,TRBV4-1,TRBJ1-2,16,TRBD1,TGCGCCAGCAGCCAGGTTACGACAGGGGCGAGCTATGGCTACACCTTC,CASSQVTTGASYGYTF
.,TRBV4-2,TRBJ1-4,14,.,TGTGCCAGCAGCCAAGGACAGCCCAATGAAAAACTGTTTTTT,CASSQGQPNEKLFF
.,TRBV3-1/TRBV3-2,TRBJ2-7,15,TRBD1,TGTGCCAGCAGCCAAGAAACCGGGACAGGACTAGAGCAGTACTTC,CASSQETGTGLEQYF
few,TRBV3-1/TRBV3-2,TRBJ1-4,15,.,TGTGCCAGCAGCCAAGATCTGGGTATCGGGGAAAAACTGTTTTTT,CASSQDLGIGEKLFF
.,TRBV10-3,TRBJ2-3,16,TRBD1,TGTGCCATCAGTGAGCGGACAGGGGGTAGCACAGATACGCAGTATTTT,CAISERTGGSTDTQYF
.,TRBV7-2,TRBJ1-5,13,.,TGTGCCAGCAGCTCCCAGGGTAATCAGCCCCAGCATTTT,CASSSQGNQPQHF
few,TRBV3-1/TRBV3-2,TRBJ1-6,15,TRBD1,TGTGCCAGCAGCCGCCTAGGGACAGATAATTCACCCCTCCACTTT,CASSRLGTDNSPLHF
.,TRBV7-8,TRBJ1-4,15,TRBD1,TGTGCCAGCAGCCCCAGGGACAGTCTTAATGAAAAACTGTTTTTT,CASSPRDSLNEKLFF
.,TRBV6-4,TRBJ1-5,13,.,TGTGCCAGCAGGGAGCATGAGGTTGGGCCCCAGCATTTT,CASREHEVGPQHF
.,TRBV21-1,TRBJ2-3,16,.,TGTGCCAGCTTCCCTCGACTAGCGGAAGACACAGATACGCAGTATTTT,CASFPRLAEDTDTQYF
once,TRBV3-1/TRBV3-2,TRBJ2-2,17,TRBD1,TGTGCCAGCAGCGGGGGACAGGGGGCTGTCGGCGCCGGGGAGCTGTTTTTT,CASSGGQGAVGAGELFF
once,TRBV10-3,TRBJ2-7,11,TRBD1,TGTGCCACCGGGACAGGGTACGAGCAGTACTTC,CATGTGYEQYF
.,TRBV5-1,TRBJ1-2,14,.,TGCGCCAGCAGGGACCGAACAGGGTTTTCTGGCTACACCTTC,CASRDRTGFSGYTF
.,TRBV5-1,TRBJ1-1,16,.,TGCGCCAGCAGCTTGGTAGTGTCGGGGGGTGGCACTGAAGCTTTCTTT,CASSLVVSGGGTEAFF
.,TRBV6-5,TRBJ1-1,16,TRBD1,TGTGCCAGCAGTTCCGGGGCAGGGGGCTTCAACACTGAAGCTTTCTTT,CASSSGAGGFNTEAFF
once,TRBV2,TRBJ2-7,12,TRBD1,TGTGCCAGCACGGGACAGCCCTACGAGCAGTACTTC,CASTGQPYEQYF
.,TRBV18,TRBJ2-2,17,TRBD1,TGTGCCAGCTCACAGGCCGGGACAGGGAATTTCGCCGGGGAGCTGTTTTTT,CASSQAGTGNFAGELFF
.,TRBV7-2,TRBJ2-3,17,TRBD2,TGTGCCAGCAGCTTAACCGCGGGGGGGCCCCGCACAGATACGCAGTATTTT,CASSLTAGGPRTDTQYF
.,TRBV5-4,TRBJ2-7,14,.,TGTGCCAGCAGCACTCCGGGACAACCCTACGAGCAGTACTTC,CASSTPGQPYEQYF
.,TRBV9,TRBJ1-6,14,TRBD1,TGTGCCAGCAGCGGGACAGGGGGCAGGTCACCCCTCCACTTT,CASSGTGGRSPLHF
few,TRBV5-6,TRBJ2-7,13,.,TGTGCCAGCAGCTTGGTTCAGGGCACCGAGCAGTACTTC,CASSLVQGTEQYF
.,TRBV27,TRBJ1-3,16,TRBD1,TGTGCCAGCAGCCCAGGACAGGGGAGCTCTGGAAACACCATATATTTT,CASSPGQGSSGNTIYF
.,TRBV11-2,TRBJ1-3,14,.,TGTGCCAGCACCATTAGTGGGGGCCAAAACACCATATATTTT,CASTISGGQNTIYF
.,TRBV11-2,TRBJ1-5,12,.,TGTGCCAGCAGCCCTGGAGGCCAGCCCCAGCATTTT,CASSPGGQPQHF
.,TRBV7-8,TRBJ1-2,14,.,TGTGCCAGCAGCTTAGGCGGGGGGGACTATGGCTACACCTTC,CASSLGGGDYGYTF
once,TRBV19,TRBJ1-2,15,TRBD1,TGTGCCAGTAGTACTGGGGACAGCATTAACTATGGCTACACCTTC,CASSTGDSINYGYTF
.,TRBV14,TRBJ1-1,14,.,TGTGCCAGCAGCCAAGTTCAGGGGAACACTGAAGCTTTCTTT,CASSQVQGNTEAFF
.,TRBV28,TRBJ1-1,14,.,TGTGCCAGCAGGTGGGGGGGGGATAACACTGAAGCTTTCTTT,CASRWGGDNTEAFF
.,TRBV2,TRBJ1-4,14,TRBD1,TGTGCCAGCAGGTGGGGACAGAATAATGAAAAACTGTTTTTT,CASRWGQNNEKLFF
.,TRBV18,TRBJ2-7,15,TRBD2,TGTGCCAGCTCACCGCTGGCGGGAGAAGCGGGGGAGCAGTACTTC,CASSPLAGEAGEQYF
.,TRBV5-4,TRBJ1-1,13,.,TGTGCCAGCAGCTTGGGAGGGAACACTGAAGCTTTCTTT,CASSLGGNTEAFF
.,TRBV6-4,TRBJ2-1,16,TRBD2,TGTGCCAGCGAGAAGGCGGCTAGCGGGGGGGCTGGTGAGCAGTTCTTC,CASEKAASGGAGEQFF
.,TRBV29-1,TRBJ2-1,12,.,TGCAGCGCGGGACGACAGTTCAATGAGCAGTTCTTC,CSAGRQFNEQFF
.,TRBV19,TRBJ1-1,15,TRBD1,TGTGCCAGTTCTTATACAGGGGTTGGAGGCACTGAAGCTTTCTTT,CASSYTGVGGTEAFF
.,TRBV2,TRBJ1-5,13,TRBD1,TGTGCCAGCAGGGGACAGGAGGGACAGCCCCAGCATTTT,CASRGQEGQPQHF
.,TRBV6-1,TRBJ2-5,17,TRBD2,TGTGCCAGCAGTGAGGCAACTAGCGGGAGGCCGGGCGAGACCCAGTACTTC,CASSEATSGRPGETQYF
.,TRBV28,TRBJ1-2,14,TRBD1,TGTGCCAGCAGCACTACAGGGACAGGGGGTGGCTACACCTTC,CASSTTGTGGGYTF